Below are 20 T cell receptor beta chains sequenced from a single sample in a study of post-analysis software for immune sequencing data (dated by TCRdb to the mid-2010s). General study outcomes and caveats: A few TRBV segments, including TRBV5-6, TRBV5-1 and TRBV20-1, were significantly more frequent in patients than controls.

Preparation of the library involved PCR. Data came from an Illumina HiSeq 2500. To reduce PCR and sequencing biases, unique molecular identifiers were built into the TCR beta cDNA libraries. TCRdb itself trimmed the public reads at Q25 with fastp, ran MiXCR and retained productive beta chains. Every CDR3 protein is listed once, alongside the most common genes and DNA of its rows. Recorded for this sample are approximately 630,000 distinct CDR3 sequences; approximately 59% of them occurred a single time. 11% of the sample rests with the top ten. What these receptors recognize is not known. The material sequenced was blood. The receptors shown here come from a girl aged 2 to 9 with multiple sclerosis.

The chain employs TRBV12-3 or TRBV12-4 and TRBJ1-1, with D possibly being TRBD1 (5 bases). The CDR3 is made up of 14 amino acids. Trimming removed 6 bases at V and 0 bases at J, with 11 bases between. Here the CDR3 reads CASSPDSVNTEAFF. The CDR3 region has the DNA TGTGCCAGCAGCCCAGACAGTGTGAACACTGAAGCTTTCTTT.

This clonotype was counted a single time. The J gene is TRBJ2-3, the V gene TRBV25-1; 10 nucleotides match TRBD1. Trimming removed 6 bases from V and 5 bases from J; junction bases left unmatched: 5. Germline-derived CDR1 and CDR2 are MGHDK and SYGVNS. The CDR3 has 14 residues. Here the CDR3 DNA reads TGTGCCAGCAGGGAAGGGACAGGGGAAGATACGCAGTATTTT. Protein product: CASREGTGEDTQYF.

The CDR3 region has the DNA TGCAGTGCCCAGACTAGCGGGAGCCCTACCCAGTACTTC. This encodes CSAQTSGSPTQYF. The V gene is TRBV20-1, the J gene TRBJ2-5; TRBD2 aligns across 12 bases. Germline-derived CDR1 and CDR2 are DFQATT and SNEGSKA (reference sequence). CDR3 length: 13 residues. With 6 bases clipped from V and 8 bases from J, the junction kept 7 bases outside the gene matches.

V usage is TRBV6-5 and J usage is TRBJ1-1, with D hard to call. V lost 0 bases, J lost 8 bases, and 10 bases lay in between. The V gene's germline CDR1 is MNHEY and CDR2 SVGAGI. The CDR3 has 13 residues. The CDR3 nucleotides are TGTGCCAGCAGTTACTCGACGGCCAGGGAAGCTTTCTTT. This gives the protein CASSYSTAREAFF.

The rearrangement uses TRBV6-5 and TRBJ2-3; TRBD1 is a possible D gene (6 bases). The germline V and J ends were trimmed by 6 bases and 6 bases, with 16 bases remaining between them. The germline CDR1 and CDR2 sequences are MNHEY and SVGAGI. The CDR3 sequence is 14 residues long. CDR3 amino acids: CASSLGAEGDTQYF. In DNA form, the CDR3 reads TGTGCCAGCAGCCTGGGGGCCGAGGGGGATACGCAGTATTTT.

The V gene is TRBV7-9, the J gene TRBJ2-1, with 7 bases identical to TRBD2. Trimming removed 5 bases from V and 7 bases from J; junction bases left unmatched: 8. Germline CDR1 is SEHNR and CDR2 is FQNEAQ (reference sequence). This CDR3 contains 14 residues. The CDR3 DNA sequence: TGTGCCAGCAGCCCTTGGGAGGGCTGGAATGAGCAGTTCTTC. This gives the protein CASSPWEGWNEQFF.

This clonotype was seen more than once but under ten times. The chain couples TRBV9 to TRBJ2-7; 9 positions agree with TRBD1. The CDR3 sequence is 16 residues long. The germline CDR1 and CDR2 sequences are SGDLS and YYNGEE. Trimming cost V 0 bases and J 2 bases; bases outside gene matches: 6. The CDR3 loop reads CASSVAGTGLTYEQYF. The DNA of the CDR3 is TGTGCCAGCAGCGTAGCTGGGACAGGGCTTACCTACGAGCAGTACTTC.

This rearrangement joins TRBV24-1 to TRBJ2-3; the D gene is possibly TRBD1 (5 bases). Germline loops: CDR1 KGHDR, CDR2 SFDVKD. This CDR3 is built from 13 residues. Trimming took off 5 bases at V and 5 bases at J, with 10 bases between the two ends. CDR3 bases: TGTGCCACCAGTGCATTCCAGGGAGATACGCAGTATTTT. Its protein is CATSAFQGDTQYF.

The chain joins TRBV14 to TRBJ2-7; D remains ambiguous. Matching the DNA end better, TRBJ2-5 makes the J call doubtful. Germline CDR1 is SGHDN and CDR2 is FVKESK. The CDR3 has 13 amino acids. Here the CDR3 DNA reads TGTGCCAGCAGCCCACTCTCTATCGAGACCCAGTACTTC. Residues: CASSPLSIETQYF.

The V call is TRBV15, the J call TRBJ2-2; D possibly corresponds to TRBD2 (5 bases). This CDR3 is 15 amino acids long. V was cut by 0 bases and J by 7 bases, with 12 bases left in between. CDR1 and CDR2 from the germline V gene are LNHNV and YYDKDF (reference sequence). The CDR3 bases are TGTGCCACCAGCAGAGACATCCCAGCGGTCGGGGAGCTGTTTTTT. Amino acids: CATSRDIPAVGELFF.

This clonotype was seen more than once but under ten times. The CDR3 DNA sequence: TGTGCCAGCAGTTACGGCACCGGGATACCAACCGGGGCCAACGTCCTGACTTTC. Translating it yields CASSYGTGIPTGANVLTF. The chain recombines TRBV6-2 or TRBV6-3 with TRBJ2-6; a weak D match, TRBD2 (5 bases). The CDR3 totals 18 residues. Trimming left V 2 bases short and J 4 bases short, with 18 bases between. The germline V gene encodes CDR1 MNHEY and CDR2 SVGEGT.

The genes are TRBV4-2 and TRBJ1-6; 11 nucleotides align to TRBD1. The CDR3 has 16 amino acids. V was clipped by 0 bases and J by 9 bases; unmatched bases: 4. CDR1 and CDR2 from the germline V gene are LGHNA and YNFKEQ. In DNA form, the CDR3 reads TGTGCCAGCAGCCAAGATGGGACAGGGGGGAGTTCACCCCTCCACTTT. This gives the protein CASSQDGTGGSSPLHF.

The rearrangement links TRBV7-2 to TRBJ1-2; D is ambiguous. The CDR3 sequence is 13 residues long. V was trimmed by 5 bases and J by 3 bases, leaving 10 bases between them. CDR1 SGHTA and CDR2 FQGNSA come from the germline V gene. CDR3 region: CASSIDGYYGYTF. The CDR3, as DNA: TGTGCCAGCAGCATAGACGGATACTATGGCTACACCTTC. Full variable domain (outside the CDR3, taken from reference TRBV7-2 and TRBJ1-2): GAGVSQSPSNKVTEKGKDVELRCDPISGHTALYWYRQSLGQGLEFLIYFQGNSAPDKSGLPSDRFSAERTGGSVSTLTIQRTQQEDSAVYLCASSIDGYYGYTFGSGTRLTVV.

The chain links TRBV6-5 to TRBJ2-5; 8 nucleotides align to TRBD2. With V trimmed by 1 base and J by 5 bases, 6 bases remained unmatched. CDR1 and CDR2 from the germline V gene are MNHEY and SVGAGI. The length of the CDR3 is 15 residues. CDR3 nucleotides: TGTGCCAGCAGTTACTTCCACAGCGGGAGTGAGACCCAGTACTTC. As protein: CASSYFHSGSETQYF.

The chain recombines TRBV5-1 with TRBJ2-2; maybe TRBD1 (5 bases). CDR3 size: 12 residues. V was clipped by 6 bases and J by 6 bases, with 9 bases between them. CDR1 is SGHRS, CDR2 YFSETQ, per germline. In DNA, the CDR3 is TGCGCCAGCACCAGGGAACCCGGGGAGCTGTTTTTT. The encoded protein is CASTREPGELFF.

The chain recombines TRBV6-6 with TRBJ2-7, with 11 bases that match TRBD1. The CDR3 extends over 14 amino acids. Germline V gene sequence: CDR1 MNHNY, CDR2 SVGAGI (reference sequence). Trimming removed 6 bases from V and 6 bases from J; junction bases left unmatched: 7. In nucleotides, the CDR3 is TGTGCCAGCAGGCGGGACAGGGGGATTGGCGAGCAGTACTTC. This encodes CASRRDRGIGEQYF.

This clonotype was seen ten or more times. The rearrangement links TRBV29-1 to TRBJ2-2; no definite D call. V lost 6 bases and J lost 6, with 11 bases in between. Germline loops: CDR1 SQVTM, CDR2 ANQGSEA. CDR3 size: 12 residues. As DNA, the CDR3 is TGCAGCGTGCCCGGATTGGCCGGGGAGCTGTTTTTT. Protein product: CSVPGLAGELFF.

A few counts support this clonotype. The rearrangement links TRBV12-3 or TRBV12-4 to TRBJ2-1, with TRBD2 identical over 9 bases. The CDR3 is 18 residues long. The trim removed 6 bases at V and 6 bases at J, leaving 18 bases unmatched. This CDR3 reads CASRPGKAGGLRVNEQFF. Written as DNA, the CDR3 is TGTGCCAGCAGGCCTGGGAAAGCGGGGGGCCTCAGAGTCAATGAGCAGTTCTTC.

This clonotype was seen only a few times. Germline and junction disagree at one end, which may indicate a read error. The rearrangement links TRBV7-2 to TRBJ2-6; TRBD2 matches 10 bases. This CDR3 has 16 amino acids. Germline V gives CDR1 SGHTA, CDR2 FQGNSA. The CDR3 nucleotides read TGTGCCAGCAGCCTAGCGGGGGCCTCTGGGGCCAACGTCCTGACTTTC. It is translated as CASSLAGASGANVLTF.

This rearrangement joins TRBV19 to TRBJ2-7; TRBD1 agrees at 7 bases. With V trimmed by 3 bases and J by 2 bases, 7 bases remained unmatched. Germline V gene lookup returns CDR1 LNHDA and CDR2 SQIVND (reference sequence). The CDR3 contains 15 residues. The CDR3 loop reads CASSIQTGPTYEQYF. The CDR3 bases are TGTGCCAGTAGTATTCAGACAGGGCCGACCTACGAGCAGTACTTC.